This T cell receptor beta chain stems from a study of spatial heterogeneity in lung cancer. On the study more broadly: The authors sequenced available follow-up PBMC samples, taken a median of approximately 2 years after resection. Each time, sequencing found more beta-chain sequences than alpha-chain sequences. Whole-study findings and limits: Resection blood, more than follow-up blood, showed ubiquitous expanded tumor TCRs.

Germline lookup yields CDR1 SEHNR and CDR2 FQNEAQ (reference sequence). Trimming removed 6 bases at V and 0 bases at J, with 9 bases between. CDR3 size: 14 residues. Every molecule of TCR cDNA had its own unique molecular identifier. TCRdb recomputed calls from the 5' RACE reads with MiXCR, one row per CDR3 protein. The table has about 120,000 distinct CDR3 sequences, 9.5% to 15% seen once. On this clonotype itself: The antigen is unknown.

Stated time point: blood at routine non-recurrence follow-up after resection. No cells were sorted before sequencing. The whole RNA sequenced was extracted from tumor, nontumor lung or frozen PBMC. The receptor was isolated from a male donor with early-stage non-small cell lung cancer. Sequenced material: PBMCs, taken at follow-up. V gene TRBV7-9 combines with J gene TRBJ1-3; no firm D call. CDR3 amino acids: CASRIGSSGNTIYF. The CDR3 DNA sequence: TGTGCCAGCAGAATAGGGAGCTCTGGAAACACCATATATTTT.